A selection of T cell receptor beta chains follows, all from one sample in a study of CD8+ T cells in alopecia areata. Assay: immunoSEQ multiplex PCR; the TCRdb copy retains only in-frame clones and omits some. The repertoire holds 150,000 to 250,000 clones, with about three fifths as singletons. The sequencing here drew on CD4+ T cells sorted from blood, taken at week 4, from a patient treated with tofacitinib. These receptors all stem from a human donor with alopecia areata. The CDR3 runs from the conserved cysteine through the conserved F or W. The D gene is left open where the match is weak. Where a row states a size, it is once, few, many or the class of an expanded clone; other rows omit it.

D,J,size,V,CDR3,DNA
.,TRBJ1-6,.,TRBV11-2,CASSSFSDPNNSPLHF,TGTGCCAGCAGCTCCTTCTCCGATCCTAATAATTCACCCCTCCACTTT
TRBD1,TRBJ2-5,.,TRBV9,CASSITGGMGQETQYF,TGTGCCAGCAGCATCACAGGGGGGATGGGCCAAGAGACCCAGTACTTC
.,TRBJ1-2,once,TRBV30,CAWITWAGDGYTF,TGTGCCTGGATTACATGGGCAGGGGATGGCTACACCTTC
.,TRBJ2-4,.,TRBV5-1,CASSTEGIQYF,TGCGCCAGCAGCACGGAGGGCATTCAGTACTTC
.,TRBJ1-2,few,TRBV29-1,CSAMTALRGYTF,TGCAGCGCCATGACAGCTTTGCGTGGCTACACCTTC
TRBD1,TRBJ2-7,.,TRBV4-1,CASRPGQASYEQYF,TGCGCCAGCAGACCGGGACAGGCCTCCTACGAGCAGTACTTC
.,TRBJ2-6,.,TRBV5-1,CASSASGDSGANVLTF,TGCGCCAGCAGCGCCTCAGGGGACTCTGGGGCCAACGTCCTGACTTTC
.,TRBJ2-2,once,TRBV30,CAWNVRANTGELFF,TGTGCCTGGAATGTGAGAGCGAACACCGGGGAGCTGTTTTTT
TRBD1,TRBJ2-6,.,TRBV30,CAWSVLRTGISGANVLTF,TGTGCCTGGAGTGTACTGAGGACAGGGATCTCTGGGGCCAACGTCCTGACTTTC
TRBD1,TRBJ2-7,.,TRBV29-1,CSVGDRGRPYEQYF,TGCAGCGTCGGGGACAGGGGGCGGCCCTACGAGCAGTACTTC